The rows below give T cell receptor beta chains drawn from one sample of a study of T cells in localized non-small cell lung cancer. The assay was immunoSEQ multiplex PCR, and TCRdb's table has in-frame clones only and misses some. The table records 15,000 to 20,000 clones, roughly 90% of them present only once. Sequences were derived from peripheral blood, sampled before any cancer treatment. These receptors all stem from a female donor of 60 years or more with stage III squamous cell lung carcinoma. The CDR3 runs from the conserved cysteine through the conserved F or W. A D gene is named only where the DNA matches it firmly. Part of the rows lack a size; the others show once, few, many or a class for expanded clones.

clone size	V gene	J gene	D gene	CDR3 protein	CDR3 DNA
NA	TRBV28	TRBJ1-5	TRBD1	CASSLGQGVNQPQHF	TGTGCCAGCAGTTTGGGACAGGGTGTAAATCAGCCCCAGCATTTT
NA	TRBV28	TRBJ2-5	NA	CASSFGSETQYF	TGTGCCAGCAGTTTTGGCTCGGAGACCCAGTACTTC
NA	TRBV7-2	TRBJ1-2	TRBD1	CASSPDRSSDGYTF	TGTGCCAGCAGCCCGGACAGGTCATCGGATGGCTACACCTTC
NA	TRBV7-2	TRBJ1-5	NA	CASRLGGGPDQPQHF	TGTGCCAGCAGACTAGGGGGGGGGCCCGATCAGCCCCAGCATTTT
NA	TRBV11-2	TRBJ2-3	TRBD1	CASSFGGRGRDTQYF	TGTGCCAGCAGCTTTGGAGGCAGGGGGCGAGATACGCAGTATTTT
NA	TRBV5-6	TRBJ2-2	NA	CASSYTGNTGELFF	TGTGCCAGCAGCTATACAGGGAACACCGGGGAGCTGTTTTTT
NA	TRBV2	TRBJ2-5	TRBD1	CASGRDSEETQYF	TGTGCCAGCGGCCGGGACAGCGAAGAGACCCAGTACTTC
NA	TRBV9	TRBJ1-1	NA	CASSFSMNTEAFF	TGTGCAAGCAGCTTCTCAATGAACACTGAAGCTTTCTTT
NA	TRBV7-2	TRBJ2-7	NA	CASSFRTVGYEQYF	TGTGCCAGCAGCTTTCGGACAGTAGGCTACGAGCAGTACTTC
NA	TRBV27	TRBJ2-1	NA	CASSTNRDPEQFF	TGTGCCAGCAGTACAAACCGGGACCCGGAGCAGTTCTTC
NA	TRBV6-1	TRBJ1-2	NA	CASSESFAGRSGYTF	TGTGCCAGCAGTGAAAGCTTCGCAGGGAGGTCGGGCTACACCTTC
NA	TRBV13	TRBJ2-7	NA	CASSLGRGRGVIDEQYF	TGTGCCAGCAGCTTAGGTCGGGGTAGGGGAGTAATCGACGAGCAGTACTTC
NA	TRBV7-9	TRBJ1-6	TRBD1	CASSLVYRGSPLHF	TGTGCCAGCAGCTTAGTCTACAGGGGTTCACCCCTCCACTTT
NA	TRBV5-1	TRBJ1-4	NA	CASKWNRERNEKLFF	TGCGCCAGCAAGTGGAACCGCGAACGTAATGAAAAACTGTTTTTT
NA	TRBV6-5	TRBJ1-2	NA	CASRKTDRPYGYTF	TGTGCCAGCCGGAAAACCGACAGGCCCTATGGCTACACCTTC
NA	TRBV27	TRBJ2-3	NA	CASSSGYPGLTISDTQYF	TGTGCCAGCAGTTCTGGCTACCCGGGACTCACAATTTCAGATACGCAGTATTTT
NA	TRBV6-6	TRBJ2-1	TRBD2	CASKGTSGSGNEQFF	TGTGCCAGCAAAGGGACTAGCGGGAGTGGGAATGAGCAGTTCTTC
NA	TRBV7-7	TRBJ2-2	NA	CASSLTRTSELFF	TGTGCCAGCAGCCTGACCCGGACGTCCGAGCTGTTTTTT
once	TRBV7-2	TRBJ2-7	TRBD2	CASSLEGTSGAYEQYF	TGTGCCAGCAGCTTAGAAGGGACTAGCGGGGCCTACGAGCAGTACTTC
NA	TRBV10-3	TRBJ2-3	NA	CAISEGADTQYF	TGTGCCATCAGTGAGGGGGCAGATACGCAGTATTTT
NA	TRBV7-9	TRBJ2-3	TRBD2	CASSSSGTSGDTQYF	TGTGCCAGCAGTTCGTCCGGGACTAGTGGTGATACGCAGTATTTT
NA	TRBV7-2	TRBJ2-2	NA	CASSLEAGGELFF	TGTGCCAGCAGCTTAGAGGCCGGCGGGGAGCTGTTTTTT